A selection of T cell receptor beta chains follows, all from one sample in a study of blood T cell repertoires in COVID-19. Sequencing was performed with immunoSEQ multiplex PCR; in TCRdb, only in-frame clones are kept and a portion is missing. Here the sample spans about 200,000 clones, 85% being singletons. Specimen: PBMCs or T cells enriched from blood (not recorded which). All receptors derive from a man aged 40-55 years who had recovered from COVID-19. The CDR3 runs from the conserved cysteine through the conserved F or W.

CDR3 protein: CASSKRWGQADGYTF; V gene: TRBV19
CDR3 protein: CASSGILAGEYPETQYF; V gene: TRBV27
CDR3 protein: CASSQAGRDEQFF; V gene: TRBV4-3
CDR3 protein: CASSQGFGTANTGELFF; V gene: TRBV3-1/TRBV3-2
CDR3 protein: CASSDGGGSTGELFF; V gene: TRBV6-4
CDR3 protein: CASSLGTSSYNEQFF; V gene: TRBV7-2
CDR3 protein: CASSTTSSGPSYNEQFF; V gene: TRBV7-2
CDR3 protein: CASSRTSEDTQYF; V gene: TRBV5-6
CDR3 protein: CASSLGGTSSYEQYF; V gene: TRBV5-1
CDR3 protein: CASSLAGPSYEQYF; V gene: TRBV3-1/TRBV3-2
CDR3 protein: CASSLYSGVEAFF; V gene: TRBV27
CDR3 protein: CASSWGTGGNANEKLFF; V gene: TRBV5-1
CDR3 protein: CASSSSPPDSLNYGYTF; V gene: TRBV13
CDR3 protein: CASSHSGSGGEQYF; V gene: TRBV9
CDR3 protein: CASSHGTGWKETQYF; V gene: TRBV6-5
CDR3 protein: CATSADRATDTQYF; V gene: TRBV24-1
CDR3 protein: CASSAGTNNSPLHF; V gene: TRBV28
CDR3 protein: CASSLEGGAQETQYF; V gene: TRBV5-4
CDR3 protein: CASSPGGSQPQHF; V gene: TRBV18
CDR3 protein: CASSSGTGPSYEQYF; V gene: TRBV19
CDR3 protein: CASSSRGYEQYF; V gene: TRBV13
CDR3 protein: CASSPPGQDDEQYF; V gene: TRBV3-1/TRBV3-2
CDR3 protein: CAARTVYNTEAFF; V gene: TRBV6-1
CDR3 protein: CASSYQGLAGALFF; V gene: TRBV6-5
CDR3 protein: CASSPPTSGASSYEQYF; V gene: TRBV7-9
CDR3 protein: CASSPPFGPSYNEQFF; V gene: TRBV14
CDR3 protein: CASSSIAGGPYNEQFF; V gene: TRBV6-2/TRBV6-3
CDR3 protein: CASSQLRGFLRSLEETQYF; V gene: TRBV23-1
CDR3 protein: CASRRGLADTQYF; V gene: TRBV5-6
CDR3 protein: CASKRDRLYEQYF; V gene: TRBV5-1
CDR3 protein: CASSLPGVNTEAFF; V gene: TRBV6-2/TRBV6-3
CDR3 protein: CASSQDFPPRDEQYF; V gene: TRBV4-1
CDR3 protein: CASSLSSGGDGYTF; V gene: TRBV28
CDR3 protein: CASSLDGWSGYTF; V gene: TRBV5-1
CDR3 protein: CASSVFGDGGGPQHF; V gene: TRBV10-2
CDR3 protein: CASRPRVWSNQPQHF; V gene: TRBV3-1/TRBV3-2
CDR3 protein: CATAPRTGPNYGYTF; V gene: TRBV15
CDR3 protein: CASSLGDSNTEAFF; V gene: TRBV5-1
CDR3 protein: CASSPASGRPYEQYF; V gene: TRBV4-3
CDR3 protein: CASSAGTGASPLHF; V gene: TRBV3-1/TRBV3-2
CDR3 protein: CASNPGYKPGTSGSFEQYF; V gene: TRBV10-3
CDR3 protein: CASSLAGRGQGTHEQYF; V gene: TRBV7-9
CDR3 protein: CAWSQGLETQYF; V gene: TRBV30
CDR3 protein: CASILEGRESEQFF; V gene: TRBV5-4
CDR3 protein: CASSTGTGGADTQYF; V gene: TRBV28
CDR3 protein: CAISEFEGTEAFF; V gene: TRBV10-3
CDR3 protein: CATSRAGIGTSGSRNEQFF; V gene: TRBV15
CDR3 protein: CAISPQGVPGTEAFF; V gene: TRBV10-3
CDR3 protein: CASSQLQGYHSPLHF; V gene: TRBV14
CDR3 protein: CASSQELAGASYEQYF; V gene: TRBV4-3
CDR3 protein: CATSFLALGEQFF; V gene: TRBV15
CDR3 protein: CASSRRAGRSGNTIYF; V gene: TRBV7-2